One sample yielded the 9 T cell receptor beta chains listed below, sequenced in a study of blood T cell repertoires in COVID-19. Generated by immunoSEQ multiplex PCR, the TCRdb table keeps only in-frame clones and is missing some. The sample has over 200,000 clones, about nine tenths seen once. Material for sequencing was PBMCs or T cells enriched from blood (not recorded which). The receptors here all came from a human donor in a cohort exposed to, infected with or recovered from COVID-19 (not recorded which). The donor label of this sample is uncertain.

The rearrangement joins TRBV12-3 or TRBV12-4 to TRBJ2-7, with D perhaps matching TRBD2 (5 bases). V dropped 2 bases and J dropped 2 bases, with 7 bases sitting between them. The length of the CDR3 is 13 residues. CDR3 region: CASSLSGTYEQYF. The CDR3 DNA follows: TGTGCCAGCAGTTTATCCGGGACCTACGAGCAGTACTTC.

V and J are TRBV2 and TRBJ1-5, with a weak D call TRBD1 (5 bases). The germline V gene encodes CDR1 SNHLY and CDR2 FYNNEI. This CDR3 spans 13 amino acids. V gave up 10 bases and J gave up 5 bases, with 15 bases separating them. Here the CDR3 reads CATSGERDQPQHF. The CDR3 bases are TGTGCCACCTCGGGGGAAAGGGATCAGCCCCAGCATTTT. Full variable domain (missing parts from reference TRBV2 and TRBJ1-5): EPEVTQTPSHQVTQMGQEVILRCVPISNHLYFYWYRQILGQKVEFLVSFYNNEISEKSEIFDDQFSVERPDGSNFTLKIRSTKLEDSAMYFCATSGERDQPQHFGDGTRLSIL.

The chain uses TRBV11-3 and TRBJ2-5; 9 bases agree with TRBD2. CDR1 and CDR2 (germline): SGHNT, YENEEA. The CDR3 is 14 amino acids. After removal of 5 bases from V and 5 bases from J, the junction contained 6 bases not matched to a gene. CDR3 sequence: CASSPSGVRETQYF. In DNA, the CDR3 is TGTGCCAGCAGCCCTAGCGGGGTCAGGGAGACCCAGTACTTC.

This sequence joins TRBV3-1 (or the pseudogene TRBV3-2) and TRBJ1-1, with D unclear. This CDR3 has 14 amino acids. V lost 1 base and J 2 bases, leaving 8 bases between the germline ends. Looked up from germline, CDR1 is LGHDT and CDR2 is YNNKEL (reference sequence). CDR3 residues: CASSQVSSNTEAFF. In DNA, the CDR3 is TGTGCCAGCAGCCAAGTGTCGAGTAACACTGAAGCTTTCTTT.

This chain joins TRBV19 and TRBJ1-5; the match to TRBD1 covers 7 bases. Germline V CDR1 and CDR2: LNHDA, SQIVND (reference sequence). The CDR3 is made up of 15 amino acids. J gave up 7 bases and V 5 bases, and 11 bases lay outside the gene matches. The CDR3 nucleotides are TGTGCCAGTAGTTGGGGTGGACAGGCTGGACAGCCCCAGCATTTT. Its protein product is CASSWGGQAGQPQHF.

V is TRBV7-9 and J is TRBJ1-1; D is undetermined. The germline V gene encodes CDR1 SEHNR and CDR2 FQNEAQ (reference sequence). Trimming removed 3 bases from V and 3 bases from J, with 5 bases in between. This CDR3 comprises 12 residues. As DNA, the CDR3 is TGTGCCAGCAGCTTCCTCCACACTGAAGCTTTCTTT. Amino acids: CASSFLHTEAFF.

The chain uses TRBV4-1 and TRBJ2-5; 9 positions agree with TRBD2. J was trimmed by 2 bases and V by 2 bases; bases with no gene match: 9. Germline V gene data show CDR1 as MGHRA and CDR2 as YSYEKL. There are 17 residues in the CDR3. The DNA of the CDR3 is TGCGCCAGCAGCCAAAAAGCGACTAGCGGATCTCAAGAGACCCAGTACTTC. It translates to CASSQKATSGSQETQYF.

The genes are TRBV6-5 and TRBJ1-1, with 7 nucleotides matching TRBD1. J gave up 2 bases and V 4 bases, and 1 base lay outside the gene matches. Looked up from germline, CDR1 is MNHEY and CDR2 is SVGAGI. The CDR3 loop spans 13 amino acids. The CDR3 loop reads CASSSGGNTEAFF. Here the CDR3 DNA reads TGTGCCAGCAGTTCAGGGGGTAACACTGAAGCTTTCTTT.

The chain couples TRBV28 to TRBJ1-1; a weak D match, TRBD1 (5 bases). The germline gives CDR1 MDHEN, CDR2 SYDVKM. Deletions cut 7 bases from V and 6 bases from J, with 18 bases between. CDR3 length: 14 residues. CDR3 nucleotide sequence: TGTGCCAGCATATTTGCGGGGGGGAGCCCTGAAGCTTTCTTT. This encodes CASIFAGGSPEAFF.